This is a list of T cell receptor beta chains from one sample in a study of TIL therapy for anti-PD-1-resistant metastatic lung cancer. This table comes from immunoSEQ multiplex PCR, and its TCRdb copy is limited to in-frame clones, with some not included. The table lists approximately 92,000 clones, about two thirds of them singletons. The material was tumor tissue, obtained at baseline. These receptors originate from a person aged 30 to 80 with non-small cell lung cancer. Both conserved end residues are part of each CDR3. A D gene is named only where the DNA matches it firmly. Size is omitted from some rows. Given values are once, few, many or a class for expanded clones.

>TRBJ2-3|TRBV15|.|.
TGTGCCACCAGCAGAGGTGGGGACACAGATACGCAGTATTTT
CATSRGGDTDTQYF
>TRBJ2-5|TRBV29-1|TRBD2|.
TGCAGCGGAGCGGGACTAGCGGAGGAGACCCAGTACTTC
CSGAGLAEETQYF
>TRBJ1-4|TRBV7-2|TRBD1|.
TGTGCCAGCAGCTTAGCTGGACAGGGGCCTAATGAAAAACTGTTTTTT
CASSLAGQGPNEKLFF
>TRBJ2-6|TRBV27|.|once
TGTGCCAGCAGTTCGGACCGGGAGTTATATGGGGCCAACGTCCTGACTTTC
CASSSDRELYGANVLTF
>TRBJ1-5|TRBV5-5|.|few
TGTGCCAGCAGCTTGACAGGCTATAGCAATCAGCCCCAGCATTTT
CASSLTGYSNQPQHF
>TRBJ2-2|TRBV28|TRBD2|.
TGTGCCAGCAGTTTATTACCCTCTGGGGGGGGGTCGAACACCGGGGAGCTGTTTTTT
CASSLLPSGGGSNTGELFF
>TRBJ2-3|TRBV5-1|TRBD1|.
TGCGCCAGCAGCGCCGGGACAGGTAGTACACCCACAGATACGCAGTATTTT
CASSAGTGSTPTDTQYF
>TRBJ1-4|TRBV2|.|.
TGTGCCAGCAGCAGGACGGTTGCAACTAATGAAAAACTGTTTTTT
CASSRTVATNEKLFF
>TRBJ1-1|TRBV6-5|.|.
TGTGCCAGCAGTTACGGGGGTCCGAACACTGAAGCTTTCTTT
CASSYGGPNTEAFF
>TRBJ1-5|TRBV5-1|TRBD1|.
TGCGCCAGCAGCTCCACAGGGGGCACCAATCAGCCCCAGCATTTT
CASSSTGGTNQPQHF
>TRBJ2-7|TRBV7-2|.|few
TGTGCCAGCAGCTTAACAGGGGACTCCACCGGGGGCGAGCAGTACTTC
CASSLTGDSTGGEQYF
>TRBJ2-7|TRBV10-3|TRBD2|.
TGTGCCACACGGGGGGGACTAGCAATCTACGAGCAGTACTTC
CATRGGLAIYEQYF
>TRBJ2-5|TRBV5-1|.|.
TGCGCCAGCAGCTTGGCGGCTGGGGAGACCCAGTACTTC
CASSLAAGETQYF
>TRBJ2-1|TRBV11-3|TRBD1|.
TGTGCCAGCAGCTCGACAGGGTTAGATGAGCAGTTCTTC
CASSSTGLDEQFF
>TRBJ2-3|TRBV29-1|.|.
TGCAGCGTTGTGGCTAACACAGATACGCAGTATTTT
CSVVANTDTQYF
>TRBJ1-2|TRBV4-1|TRBD1|few
TGCGCCAGCAGCCAAGATCAGGGGGCGCTTGGCTACACCTTC
CASSQDQGALGYTF
>TRBJ2-1|TRBV7-2|TRBD2|.
TGTGCCAGCAGCTCCGCCGGGACTAGCGGGGACCACTCCTACAATGAGCAGTTCTTC
CASSSAGTSGDHSYNEQFF
>TRBJ1-6|TRBV20-1|.|many
TGCAGTGCCCCGCGCGCACCCCTCCACTTT
CSAPRAPLHF
>TRBJ1-4|TRBV28|.|.
TGTGCCAGCAGCCGCCCGACTACAAATGAAAAACTGTTTTTT
CASSRPTTNEKLFF
>TRBJ1-2|TRBV9|.|.
TGTGCCAGCAGCGGACCGATAGGGTTGGGCTACACCTTC
CASSGPIGLGYTF
>TRBJ2-7|TRBV7-9|.|few
TGTGCCAGCAGTCGGACGAGTGGGGAGCAGTACTTC
CASSRTSGEQYF
>TRBJ2-7|TRBV7-2|TRBD1|.
TGTGCCAGCAGCTTGGACAGGGCCTACGAGCAGTACTTC
CASSLDRAYEQYF
>TRBJ1-2|TRBV11-2|TRBD1|.
TGTGCCAGCGGGCAGGGGGAAGACTATGGCTACACCTTC
CASGQGEDYGYTF
>TRBJ2-2|TRBV9|TRBD2|many
TGTGCCAGCAGCTTCAGCGGGAGTGGAACCGGGGAGCTGTTTTTT
CASSFSGSGTGELFF
>TRBJ2-1|TRBV6-5|.|.
TGTGCCAGCAGTTACTCTAGGGTATTCTACAATGAGCAGTTCTTC
CASSYSRVFYNEQFF
>TRBJ2-1|TRBV24-1|TRBD1|.
TGTGCCACCGCCGGACAGGGCCGCAATGAGCAGTTCTTC
CATAGQGRNEQFF
>TRBJ2-5|TRBV4-1|TRBD1|.
TGCGCCAGCAGCCGCGCCGGGACAGGAAAAGAGACCCAGTACTTC
CASSRAGTGKETQYF
>TRBJ2-2|TRBV5-1|TRBD2|.
TGCGCCAGCAGTGACAGCGGGGGTTACACCGGGGAGCTGTTTTTT
CASSDSGGYTGELFF
>TRBJ1-1|TRBV9|TRBD1|.
TGTGCCAGCAGCCCTCGGGACAGGGCGCGGGGTGAAGCTTTCTTT
CASSPRDRARGEAFF
>TRBJ2-3|TRBV7-9|.|.
TGTGCCAGCAGCGCAACTAGCTCAGGCACAGATACGCAGTATTTT
CASSATSSGTDTQYF
>TRBJ1-2|TRBV7-3|.|.
TGTGCCAGCAGTCGCGGAGGTGGGGATGGCTACACCTTC
CASSRGGGDGYTF
>TRBJ2-5|TRBV21-1|.|.
TGTGCCAGCACTCCAGGGGGACACCCCGGGGAGACCCAGTACTTC
CASTPGGHPGETQYF
>TRBJ1-1|TRBV10-3|.|.
TGTGCCACCCGGGGAGGTACTGAAGCTTTCTTT
CATRGGTEAFF
>TRBJ2-7|TRBV5-6|TRBD1|.
TGTGCCAGCAGCTTGGGGACAGGGGTGAACGAGCAGTACTTC
CASSLGTGVNEQYF
>TRBJ2-3|TRBV5-6|.|.
TGTGCCAGCAGCTTGGCCGGAGGGGCACTAAGCACAGATACGCAGTATTTT
CASSLAGGALSTDTQYF
>TRBJ2-5|TRBV15|.|.
TGTGCCACCAGCAGCTTTAGCCGCACAGGACAAGAGACCCAGTACTTC
CATSSFSRTGQETQYF
>TRBJ2-7|TRBV7-2|TRBD1|once
TGTGCCAGCAGCGCCCGGGACAGGGCAGCCTACGAGCAGTACTTC
CASSARDRAAYEQYF
>TRBJ2-1|TRBV19|.|medium-sized
TGTGCCAGTAGCACAGGTTTTGAGCAGTTCTTC
CASSTGFEQFF
>TRBJ2-5|TRBV28|TRBD2|.
TGTGCCAGCAGCCCCGGCGGGAGCCAAGAGACCCAGTACTTC
CASSPGGSQETQYF
>TRBJ2-2|TRBV4-1|.|.
TGCGCCAGCAGCCGAGCAGTACTTGTGAACACCGGGGAGCTGTTTTTT
CASSRAVLVNTGELFF
>TRBJ2-7|TRBV5-5|TRBD1|.
TGTGCCAGCAGCTTCAAAGGACAGGGTTACCACGAGCAGTACTTC
CASSFKGQGYHEQYF
>TRBJ2-7|TRBV6-6|.|.
TGTGCCAGCAGCCCGTTCAACTCCTACGAGCAGTACTTC
CASSPFNSYEQYF
>TRBJ1-2|TRBV29-1|.|.
TGCAGCGTGCAGGAAGGTCATGGCTACACCTTC
CSVQEGHGYTF
>TRBJ2-1|TRBV4-2|TRBD2|.
TGTGCCAGCAGCCGAGAGACTAGCGGGGTGGGCTATGAGCAGTTCTTC
CASSRETSGVGYEQFF
>TRBJ2-1|TRBV6-2/TRBV6-3|.|.
TGTGCCAGCAGTTACGAATACATCCTCCGGGACAATGAGCAGTTCTTC
CASSYEYILRDNEQFF
>TRBJ1-6|TRBV19|TRBD1|.
TGTGCCAGTAGTAGTGACAGGGGTTGGGATTCACCCCTCCACTTT
CASSSDRGWDSPLHF